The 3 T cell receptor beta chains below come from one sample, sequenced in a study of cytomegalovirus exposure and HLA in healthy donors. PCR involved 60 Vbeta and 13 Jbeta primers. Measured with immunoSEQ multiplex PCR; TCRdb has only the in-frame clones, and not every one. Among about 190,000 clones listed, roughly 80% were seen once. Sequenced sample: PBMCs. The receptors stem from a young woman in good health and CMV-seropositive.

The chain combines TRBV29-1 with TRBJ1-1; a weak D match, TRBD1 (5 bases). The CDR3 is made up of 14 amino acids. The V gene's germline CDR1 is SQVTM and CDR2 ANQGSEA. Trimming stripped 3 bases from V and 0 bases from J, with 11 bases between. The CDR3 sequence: CSVDEDTLNTEAFF. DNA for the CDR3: TGCAGCGTTGACGAGGACACTTTGAACACTGAAGCTTTCTTT.

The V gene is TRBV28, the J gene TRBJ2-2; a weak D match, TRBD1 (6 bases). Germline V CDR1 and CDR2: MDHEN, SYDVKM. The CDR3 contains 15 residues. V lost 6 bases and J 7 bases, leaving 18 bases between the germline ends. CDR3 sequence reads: CASRRTGFFIGELFF. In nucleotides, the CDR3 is TGTGCCAGCAGGAGAACAGGGTTCTTCATCGGGGAGCTGTTTTTT.

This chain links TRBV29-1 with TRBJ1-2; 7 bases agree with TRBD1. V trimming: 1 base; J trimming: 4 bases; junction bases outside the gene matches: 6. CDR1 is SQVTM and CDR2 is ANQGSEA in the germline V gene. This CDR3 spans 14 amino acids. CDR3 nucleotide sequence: TGCAGCGTTGAAGGTTCGGGACAGACCTATGGCTACACCTTC. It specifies CSVEGSGQTYGYTF.